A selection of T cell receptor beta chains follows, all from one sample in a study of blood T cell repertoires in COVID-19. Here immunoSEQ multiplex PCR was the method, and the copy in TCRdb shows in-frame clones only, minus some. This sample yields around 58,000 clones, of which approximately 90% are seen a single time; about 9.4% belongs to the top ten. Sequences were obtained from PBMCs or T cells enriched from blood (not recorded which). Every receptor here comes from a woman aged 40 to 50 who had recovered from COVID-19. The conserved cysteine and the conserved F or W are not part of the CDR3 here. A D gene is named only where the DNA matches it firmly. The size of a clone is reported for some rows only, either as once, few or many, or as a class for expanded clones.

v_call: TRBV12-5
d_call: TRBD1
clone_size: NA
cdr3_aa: ASGGTGGLSGANVLT

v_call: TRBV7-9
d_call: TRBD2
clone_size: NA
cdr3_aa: ASRTGGYADTQY

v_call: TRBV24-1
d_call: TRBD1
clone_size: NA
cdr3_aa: ATSDFSGTGGYEQY

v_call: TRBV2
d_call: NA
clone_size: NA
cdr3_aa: ASSDPLATKNIQY

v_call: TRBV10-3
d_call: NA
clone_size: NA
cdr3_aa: AISGPTSYNEQF

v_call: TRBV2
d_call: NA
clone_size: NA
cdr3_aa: ASSAYRLRKAGELF

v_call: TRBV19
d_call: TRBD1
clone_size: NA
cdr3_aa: ASSILGTGDQPQH

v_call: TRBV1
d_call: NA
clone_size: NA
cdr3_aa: TSSHKIVAGQFSGNTIY

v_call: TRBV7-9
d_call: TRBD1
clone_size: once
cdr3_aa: ASSAGTGIFDSPLH

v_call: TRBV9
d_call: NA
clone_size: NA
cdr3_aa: ASSVSSLANTQY

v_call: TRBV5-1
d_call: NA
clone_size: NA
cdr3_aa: ASSLEGSYEKLF

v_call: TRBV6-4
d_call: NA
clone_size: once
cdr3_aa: ASSDVGFTGELF

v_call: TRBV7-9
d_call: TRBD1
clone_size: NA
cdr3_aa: ASSLGQGAEAF

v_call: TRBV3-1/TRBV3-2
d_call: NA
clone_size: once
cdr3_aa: ASSQVDLGEETQY

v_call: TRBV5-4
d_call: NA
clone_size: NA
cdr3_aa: ASSSLDEQF

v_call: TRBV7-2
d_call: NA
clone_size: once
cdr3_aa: ASSPMASLTTGELF

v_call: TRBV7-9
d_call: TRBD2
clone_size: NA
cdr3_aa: ASSLSGRLTGELF